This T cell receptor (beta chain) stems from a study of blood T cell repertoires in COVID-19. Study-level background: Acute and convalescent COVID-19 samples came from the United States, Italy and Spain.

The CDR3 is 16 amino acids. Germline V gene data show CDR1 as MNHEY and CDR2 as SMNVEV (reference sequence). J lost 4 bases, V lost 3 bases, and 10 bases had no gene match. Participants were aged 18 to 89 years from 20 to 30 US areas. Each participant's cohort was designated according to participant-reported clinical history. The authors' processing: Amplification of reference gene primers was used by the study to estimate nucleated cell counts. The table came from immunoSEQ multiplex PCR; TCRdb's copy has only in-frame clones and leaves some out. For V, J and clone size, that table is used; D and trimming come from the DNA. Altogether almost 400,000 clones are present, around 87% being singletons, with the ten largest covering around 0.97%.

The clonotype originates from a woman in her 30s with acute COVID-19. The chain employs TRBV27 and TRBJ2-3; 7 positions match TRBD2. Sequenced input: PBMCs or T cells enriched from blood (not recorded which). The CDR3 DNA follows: TGTGCCAGCAGTTTTGACGTCGGGGGGACCCCAGATACGCAGTATTTT. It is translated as CASSFDVGGTPDTQYF.